These 18 T cell receptor beta chains came from one sample sequenced in a study of PD-1 blockade in classical Hodgkin lymphoma. Produced via immunoSEQ multiplex PCR; TCRdb's table is partial and in-frame only. Among about 30,000 clones listed, around 68% were seen once. Each patient experienced a relapse that followed autologous stem cell transplantation, and brentuximab vedotin exposure varied. Material: peripheral blood mononuclear cells (PBMCs), obtained before the second cycle of nivolumab. These TCRs come from a human donor with classical Hodgkin lymphoma.

The CDR3: CASSYTGGSDTQYF. The CDR3 DNA reads as TGTGCCAGCAGTTACACCGGGGGTTCGGATACGCAGTATTTT. The gene calls are TRBV6-5 and TRBJ2-3; a weak D match, TRBD2 (6 bases). The CDR3 covers 14 residues. V was clipped by 2 bases and J by 6 bases, with 12 bases between them. CDR1 and CDR2 from the germline V gene are MNHEY and SVGAGI.

In nucleotides, the CDR3 is TGTGCCAGCAGCCCTTATGGAAACACCATATATTTT. This translates into CASSPYGNTIYF. The V and J genes are TRBV7-2 and TRBJ1-3; D call uncertain. Germline assignment: CDR1 SGHTA and CDR2 FQGNSA. This CDR3 has 12 amino acids. Trimming took 5 bases from V and 3 from J, leaving 5 bases between them.

This clone was observed once. CDR3 in amino acids: CASSEQGANTGELFF. As DNA, the CDR3 is TGTGCCAGCAGCGAACAGGGGGCGAACACCGGGGAGCTGTTTTTT. V and J are TRBV2 and TRBJ2-2, with TRBD1 matching over 8 bases. Trimming at V came to 6 bases and at J to 0 bases, leaving 3 bases not matched to a gene. There are 15 residues in the CDR3. Looked up from germline, CDR1 is SNHLY and CDR2 is FYNNEI.

The rearrangement uses TRBV5-4 and TRBJ2-5, with D tentatively TRBD1 or TRBD2 (6 bases each). This CDR3 comprises 14 residues. V dropped 6 bases and J dropped 0 bases, with 12 bases sitting between them. Germline lookup yields CDR1 SGHNT and CDR2 YYREEE (reference sequence). The CDR3 bases are TGTGCCAGCAAGGGGGGCCAGGACCAAGAGACCCAGTACTTC. The encoded protein is CASKGGQDQETQYF.

The chain combines TRBV11-2 with TRBJ2-7; D is tentatively TRBD1 or TRBD2 (6 bases each). The V gene lost 1 base and the J gene lost 3 bases, with 10 bases spanning the gap. Germline V gene lookup returns CDR1 SGHAT and CDR2 FQNNGV. This CDR3 is 14 amino acids long. The CDR3 sequence is CASSLAQGGYEQYF. The CDR3 coding sequence is TGTGCCAGCAGCTTAGCACAGGGAGGCTACGAGCAGTACTTC.

The chain employs TRBV5-1 and TRBJ1-3; D may be TRBD1 (6 bases). The CDR3 has 15 amino acids. Germline CDR1 and CDR2: SGHRS and YFSETQ. Between the trimmed V and J ends, which lost 4 bases and 1 base, there was a span of 12 bases. The CDR3 DNA is TGCGCCAGCAGCGAAGGGGGAAATTCTGGAAACACCATATATTTT. This codes for CASSEGGNSGNTIYF.

The chain couples TRBV6-4 to TRBJ2-3; D perhaps matches TRBD1 (5 bases). The CDR3 is 14 amino acids. The V end lost 8 bases, the J end lost 2 bases, and 14 bases lay between the germline ends. From germline, CDR1 is MRHNA and CDR2 SNTAGT. This CDR3 is CASSAGHSTDTQYF. The DNA for the CDR3 is TGTGCCAGCTCCGCCGGACACTCCACAGATACGCAGTATTTT.

Here the CDR3 DNA reads TGTGCCAGCAGCGAAGGGACCGACTCTTTCGGGGAGCTGTTTTTT. Protein product: CASSEGTDSFGELFF. The chain combines TRBV7-9 with TRBJ2-2; D possibly matches TRBD1 or TRBD2 (5 bases each). CDR3 length: 15 amino acids. Germline loops: CDR1 SEHNR, CDR2 FQNEAQ (reference sequence). Trimming left V 5 bases short and J 7 bases short, with 17 bases between. The variable domain in full, completed from reference TRBV7-9 and TRBJ2-2, reads DTGVSQNPRHKITKRGQNVTFRCDPISEHNRLYWYRQTLGQGPEFLTYFQNEAQLEKSRLLSDRFSAERPKGSFSTLEIQRTEQGDSAMYLCASSEGTDSFGELFFGEGSRLTVL.

The chain uses TRBV7-9 and TRBJ2-5, with TRBD2 matching 7 bases. Per germline, CDR1 SEHNR and CDR2 FQNEAQ (reference sequence). This CDR3 contains 15 residues. After removal of 5 bases from V and 1 base from J, the junction contained 7 bases not matched to a gene. The CDR3 reads CASSLERGPQETQYF. The DNA for the CDR3 is TGTGCCAGCAGCCTGGAGCGGGGACCCCAAGAGACCCAGTACTTC.

The chain links TRBV5-4 to TRBJ2-7; D may be TRBD2 (5 bases). Trimming took 0 bases from V and 2 from J, leaving 9 bases between them. This CDR3 has 14 residues. The germline gives CDR1 SGHNT, CDR2 YYREEE (reference sequence). The CDR3 DNA reads as TGTGCCAGCAGCTTGGAGCGAGGGACCTACGAGCAGTACTTC. This translates into CASSLERGTYEQYF.

The genes are TRBV6-5 and TRBJ1-1; tentative D call: TRBD1 (6 bases). The CDR3 extends over 15 amino acids. V lost 0 bases and J lost 7, with 15 bases in between. Germline-derived CDR1 and CDR2 are MNHEY and SVGAGI. CDR3 amino acids: CASSYSNTGLDEAFF. The CDR3 DNA is TGTGCCAGCAGTTACTCGAACACAGGGTTGGATGAAGCTTTCTTT.

This clone was seen a single time. The gene calls are TRBV6-6 and TRBJ2-3; unclear D gene. The CDR3 is made up of 14 amino acids. Trimming pared 0 bases from V and 3 bases from J, leaving 7 bases between. Looked up from germline, CDR1 is MNHNY and CDR2 is SVGAGI (reference sequence). The CDR3 is CASSYSDKTDTQYF. The CDR3 DNA reads as TGTGCCAGCAGTTACTCGGATAAAACAGATACGCAGTATTTT.

This clone was picked up one time. V gene TRBV27 combines with J gene TRBJ2-1; 7 bases line up with TRBD1. In germline, CDR1 is MNHEY, CDR2 SMNVEV (reference sequence). With V trimmed by 4 bases and J by 1 base, 7 bases remained unmatched. The CDR3 is made up of 16 amino acids. The CDR3 loop reads CASSYLDRSSYNEQFF. The CDR3 nucleotides read TGTGCCAGCAGTTACCTGGACAGGTCATCCTACAATGAGCAGTTCTTC.

The chain links TRBV5-6 to TRBJ2-1; 9 positions agree with TRBD1. Losses at the gene ends were 0 bases for V and 6 bases for J; bases not matched to a gene: 4. The germline gives CDR1 SGHDT, CDR2 YYEEEE. The CDR3 consists of 15 residues. In DNA form, the CDR3 reads TGTGCCAGCAGCTTGGGCGGGACAGGGTCCAATGAGCAGTTCTTC. It encodes CASSLGGTGSNEQFF.

V usage is TRBV11-3 and J usage is TRBJ1-1; D remains ambiguous. V shed 4 bases and J shed 10 bases, with 16 bases lying between them. CDR1 is SGHNT and CDR2 is YENEEA in the germline V gene. The CDR3 has 13 amino acids. The chain's CDR3 is CASSWAGSLVAFF. The CDR3 DNA follows: TGTGCCAGCAGCTGGGCGGGCTCTCTTGTAGCTTTCTTT. The complete variable domain, with remaining parts taken from reference TRBV11-3 and TRBJ1-1, reads EAGVVQSPRYKIIEKKQPVAFWCNPISGHNTLYWYLQNLGQGPELLIRYENEEAVDDSQLPKDRFSAERLKGVDSTLKIQPAELGDSAVYLCASSWAGSLVAFFGQGTRLTVV.

This chain uses TRBV2 with TRBJ2-5; TRBD1 agrees at 8 bases. V shed 5 bases and J 3 bases; nucleotides not matched to a gene: 2. Looked up from germline, CDR1 is SNHLY and CDR2 is FYNNEI. This CDR3 contains 13 residues. This CDR3 reads CASSPTGEETQYF. CDR3 nucleotides: TGTGCCAGCAGTCCGACAGGGGAAGAGACCCAGTACTTC.

This clone was seen a single time. V usage is TRBV6-1 and J usage is TRBJ1-2; tentative D call: TRBD1 (5 bases). Germline V lookup: CDR1 MNHNS, CDR2 SASEGT. The V end lost 8 bases, the J end lost 5 bases, and 18 bases lay between the germline ends. The CDR3 contains 14 residues. CDR3 protein: CASVRDGRKYGYTF. The CDR3 DNA follows: TGTGCCAGCGTGAGGGACGGGAGAAAGTATGGCTACACCTTC.

In DNA, the CDR3 is TGTGCCAGCAGCATAGGACAGGGACTTAATGAAAAACTGTTTTTT. It codes for CASSIGQGLNEKLFF. This chain joins TRBV5-4 and TRBJ1-4; 8 nucleotides align to TRBD1. Per germline, CDR1 SGHNT and CDR2 YYREEE (reference sequence). V lost 4 bases, J lost 4 bases, and 6 bases stayed unmatched. The CDR3 totals 15 residues.